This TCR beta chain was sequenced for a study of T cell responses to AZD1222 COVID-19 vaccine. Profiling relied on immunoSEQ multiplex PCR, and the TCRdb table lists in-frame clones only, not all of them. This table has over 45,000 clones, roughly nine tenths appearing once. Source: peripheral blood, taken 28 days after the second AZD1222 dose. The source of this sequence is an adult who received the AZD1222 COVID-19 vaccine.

The CDR3 here is CASSLGGEVNSPLHF. In DNA form, the CDR3 reads TGTGCCAGCAGCTTAGGGGGTGAGGTAAATTCACCCCTCCACTTT. V and J are TRBV7-8 and TRBJ1-6, with D unclear. The CDR3 runs 15 residues. The germline V and J ends were trimmed by 1 base and 7 bases, with 11 bases remaining between them. Germline V lookup: CDR1 SGHVS, CDR2 FQNEAQ.